This T cell receptor beta chain comes out of a study of CD8+ T cells in alopecia areata. Whole-study context: Treated individuals took tofacitinib by mouth, 5 to 10 mg twice daily.

Once RNA had been extracted, it was reverse transcribed into cDNA to act as the sequencing template. Measured with immunoSEQ multiplex PCR; TCRdb has only the in-frame clones, and not every one. The data show fewer than 250,000 clones, just under 65% seen once. There are 12 residues in the CDR3. CDR1 and CDR2 (germline): SQVTM, ANQGSEA. V was clipped by 2 bases and J by 5 bases, with 9 bases between them. Notes on the study in general: Normal scalp showed lower clonality than lesional scalp, especially alopecia totalis/universalis. Uncertainty remains about how baseline CD8+ expansion links to response, with one nonresponder.

Documented treatment: oral pan-JAK inhibitor, 5-10 mg twice daily. As for this clone: What it binds is not known.

The V gene is TRBV29-1, the J gene TRBJ2-5; perhaps TRBD1 as D (6 bases). The input for sequencing was CD4+ T cells sorted from blood, taken around week 47, from a patient treated with tofacitinib. The TCR originated in a human donor with alopecia areata. CDR3 sequence reads: CSVEWGRETQYF. As DNA, the CDR3 is TGCAGCGTTGAATGGGGGCGGGAGACCCAGTACTTC.